This T cell receptor beta chain was identified in a study of blood T cell repertoires in COVID-19. Germline V CDR1 and CDR2: SGDLS, YYNGEE. CDR3 length: 16 residues. Trimming cost V 3 bases and J 0 bases, with 15 bases left between them. Repertoires were generated with immunoSEQ multiplex PCR, while TCRdb's copy carries only in-frame clones and drops some. The sample has about 310,000 clones; about 89% are singletons. The source material was PBMCs or T cells enriched from blood (not recorded which). This sequence joins TRBV9 and TRBJ1-2; a possible D gene is TRBD1 (5 bases). The clonotype was recovered from a man in his sixties who had recovered from COVID-19. In DNA form, the CDR3 reads TGTGCCAGCAGCGCCTCCGCAGGGTACCCTAACTATGGCTACACCTTC. The encoded protein is CASSASAGYPNYGYTF.